This record concerns one T cell receptor (beta chain) sequence. Its antigen is currently unknown. Germline V gives CDR1 SGDLS, CDR2 YYNGEE. Trimming took 0 bases from V and 0 from J, leaving 12 bases between them. The CDR3 covers 16 residues. PCR primers comprised 60 Vbeta and 13 Jbeta primers. This table comes from immunoSEQ multiplex PCR, and its TCRdb copy is limited to in-frame clones, with some not included. Of 85,000 to 100,000 clones listed, around 77% were seen once; the top ten hold around 3.4%. The source of the sample is a study of cytomegalovirus exposure and HLA in healthy donors. General study results and limits: According to the study, roughly 160 TCR beta chains were cytomegalovirus-associated. As was reported, the classifier diagnosed cytomegalovirus status with high specificity and sensitivity. A later analysis reportedly found that, within productive TCRs, an Asian-associated ancestry cluster had fewer N-insertions than the mean observed across the roughly 630 donors. Clonal expansion, a later analysis showed, was greater in HLA-associated TCR beta chains than in equally common others.

The chain joins TRBV9 to TRBJ2-5; D call uncertain. Source material: PBMCs. This TCR was recovered from a man in his forties or fifties in good health and CMV-seronegative. CDR3 protein: CASSVGGPGNQETQYF. CDR3 nucleotide sequence: TGTGCCAGCAGCGTAGGAGGCCCTGGAAACCAAGAGACCCAGTACTTC.